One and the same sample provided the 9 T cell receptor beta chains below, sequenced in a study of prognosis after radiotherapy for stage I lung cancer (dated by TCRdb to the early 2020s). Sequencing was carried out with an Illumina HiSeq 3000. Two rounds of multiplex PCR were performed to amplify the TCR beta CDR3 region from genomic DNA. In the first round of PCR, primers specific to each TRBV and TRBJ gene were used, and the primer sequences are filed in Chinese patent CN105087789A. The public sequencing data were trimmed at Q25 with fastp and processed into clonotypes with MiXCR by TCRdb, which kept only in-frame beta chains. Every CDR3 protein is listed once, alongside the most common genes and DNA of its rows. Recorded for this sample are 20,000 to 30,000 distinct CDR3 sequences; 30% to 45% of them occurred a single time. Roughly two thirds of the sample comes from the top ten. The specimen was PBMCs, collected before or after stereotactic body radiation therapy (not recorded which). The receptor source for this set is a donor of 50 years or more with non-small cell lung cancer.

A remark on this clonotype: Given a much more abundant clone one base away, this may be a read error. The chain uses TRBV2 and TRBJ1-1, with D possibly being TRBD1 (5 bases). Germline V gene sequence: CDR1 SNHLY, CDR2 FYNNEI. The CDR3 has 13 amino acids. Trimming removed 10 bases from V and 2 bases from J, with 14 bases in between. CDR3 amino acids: CANRIQVNTEAFF. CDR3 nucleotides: TGTGCCAACAGGATACAGGTTAACACTGAAGCTTTCTTT.

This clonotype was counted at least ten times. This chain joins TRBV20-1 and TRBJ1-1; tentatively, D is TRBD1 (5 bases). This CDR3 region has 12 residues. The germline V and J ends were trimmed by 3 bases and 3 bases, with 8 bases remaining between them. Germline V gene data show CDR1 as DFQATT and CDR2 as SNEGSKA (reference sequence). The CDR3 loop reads CSARGGDTEAFF. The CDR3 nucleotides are TGCAGTGCTAGGGGGGGGGACACTGAAGCTTTCTTT.

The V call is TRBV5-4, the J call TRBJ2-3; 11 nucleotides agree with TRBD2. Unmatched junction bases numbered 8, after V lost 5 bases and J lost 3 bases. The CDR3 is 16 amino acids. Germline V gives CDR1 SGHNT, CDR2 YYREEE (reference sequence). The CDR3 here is CASRIAGTSGTDTQYF. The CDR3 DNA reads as TGTGCCAGCAGAATTGCCGGGACTAGCGGTACAGATACGCAGTATTTT.

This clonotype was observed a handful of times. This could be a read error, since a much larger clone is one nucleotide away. The DNA for the CDR3 is TGTGCCAGCAGCCAAGTGGGTAGCGGGCTCACCCACGAGCAGTACTTC. Its translation is CASSQVGSGLTHEQYF. This chain joins TRBV14 and TRBJ2-7, with 7 bases aligning to TRBD2. J lost 5 bases, V lost 1 base, and 11 bases had no gene match. There are 16 residues in the CDR3. Germline V gene data show CDR1 as SGHDN and CDR2 as FVKESK.

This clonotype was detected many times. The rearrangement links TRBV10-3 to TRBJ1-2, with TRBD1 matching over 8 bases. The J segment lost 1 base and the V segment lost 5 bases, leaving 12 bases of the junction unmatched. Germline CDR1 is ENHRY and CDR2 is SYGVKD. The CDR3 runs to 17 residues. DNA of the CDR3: TGTGCCATCAGTAGGTCCGGGACAGGCGAAAATAACTATGGCTACACCTTC. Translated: CAISRSGTGENNYGYTF.

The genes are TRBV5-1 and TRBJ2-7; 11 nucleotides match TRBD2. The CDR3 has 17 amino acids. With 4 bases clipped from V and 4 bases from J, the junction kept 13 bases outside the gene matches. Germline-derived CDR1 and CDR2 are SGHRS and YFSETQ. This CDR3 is CASSPHPSGLAVYEQYF. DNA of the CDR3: TGCGCCAGCAGCCCCCACCCCTCGGGACTAGCGGTTTACGAGCAGTACTTC.

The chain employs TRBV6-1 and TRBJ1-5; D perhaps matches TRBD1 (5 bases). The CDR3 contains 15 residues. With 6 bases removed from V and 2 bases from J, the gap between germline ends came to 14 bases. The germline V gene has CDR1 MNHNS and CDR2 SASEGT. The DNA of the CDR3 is TGTGCCAGCAGGGGGGACGGAGGGGGCAATCAGCCCCAGCATTTT. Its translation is CASRGDGGGNQPQHF.

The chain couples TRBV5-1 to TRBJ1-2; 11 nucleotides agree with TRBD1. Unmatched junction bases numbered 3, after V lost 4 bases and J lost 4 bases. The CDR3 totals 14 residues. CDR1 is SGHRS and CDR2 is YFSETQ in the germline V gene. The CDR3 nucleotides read TGCGCCAGCAGCCCAGGGACAGGGGGCTATGGCTACACCTTC. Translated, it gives CASSPGTGGYGYTF.

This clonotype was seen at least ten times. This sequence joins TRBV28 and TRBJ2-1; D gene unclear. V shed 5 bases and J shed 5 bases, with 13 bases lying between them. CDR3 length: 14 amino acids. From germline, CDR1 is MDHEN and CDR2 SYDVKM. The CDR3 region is CASSTYRQDNEQFF. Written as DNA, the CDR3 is TGTGCCAGCAGTACCTACAGACAAGACAATGAGCAGTTCTTC.